The following is a T cell receptor beta chain sequence with its context. Its antigen has not been determined. Base quality data are lacking; no much larger clone is found one base away. The sample originates from a study of blood T cell repertoires in COVID-19 (TCRdb year 2020). General notes on the study: The collaborator samples originated in the United States, Italy and Spain and spanned the acute and convalescent phases of COVID-19. The material from the prospective study consisted of cDNA or gDNA derived from T cells, B-cell-depleted T cells, or PBMCs. The dataset comprised deeply sampled blood TCRbeta repertoires from subjects exposed to, actively infected with, or recovered from COVID-19. The repertoires were released in a freely available public database meant as a resource for research on the immune response to SARS-CoV-2. Samples were obtained from the ongoing ImmuneRACE study (first 160 participants) and from some 1,300 subjects provided by 6 global collaborators. Nearly every sample came with metadata listing a de-identified subject ID, COVID-19 status, age in years and sex. Where available, HLA class I and class II types were obtained from metadata supplied by the sample provider rather than from assay-based typing.

Points the paper makes about the study in general: The quantity of clinical and demographic metadata differed by source and by participant and was supplied without curation.

TCRbeta CDR3 regions were amplified from genomic DNA using the immunoSEQ Assay, a bias-controlled multiplex PCR. Processing in the source paper ran as follows. The number of nucleated cells in each sample was estimated from the amplification of reference gene primers within the assay. Sequence reads were collapsed and filtered to measure the absolute abundance of every unique TCRbeta CDR3 rearrangement. Productive Simpson clonality was computed per sample as the square root of Simpson's diversity index over productive rearrangements. Not all clones reach the TCRdb copy of this immuneACCESS table, which keeps in-frame sequences only. Checked studies attribute under half of the gap to unresolved V genes and leave the rest unexplained. Clone size and V and J calls were adopted from that table, with D and trimming inferred from the DNA. Within this sample are under 65,000 clones, with 89% of them counted one time only. Over 2% of the sample comes from the top ten.

Whole blood was collected in K2EDTA tubes by collaborating institutions according to the institutions' own protocols. For TCRbeta analysis, collaborator samples were shipped as frozen whole blood, as isolated PBMCs, or as DNA extracted from either sample type. Relative to germline, V is missing 5 bases and J is missing 6 bases, with 9 bases of the junction outside any gene match. The germline V gene encodes CDR1 SGHNT and CDR2 YYREEE (reference sequence). Inclusive of the bounding cysteine and phenylalanine, the CDR3 is 15 residues long. Only the CDR3 DNA stays, 45 bases, in frame from base 1. Here the chain combines TRBV5-4 and TRBJ2-2, with 8 bases aligning to TRBD1. Input material: peripheral blood. The TCR was taken from a human donor in a cohort sampled during active COVID-19. The nucleotide sequence reads TGTGCCAGCAGATTAAAAGAACAGGGGGCCGGGGAGCTGTTTTTT. It translates as CASRLKEQGAGELFF.